Sequencing of this T cell receptor beta chain was carried out in a study of PD-L1 blockade in urothelial cancer. As for the study in general: Earlier, patients had received 0 to 3 chemotherapy regimens. The median T cell count in blood samples was 140,000 to 150,000. Samples came from 3 weeks, at the second dose, and 6 weeks into treatment.

Every PCR received spiked-in synthetic TCR analog templates. TCRdb's table, derived via immunoSEQ multiplex PCR, lists solely in-frame clones and lacks some. This table holds 60,000 or so clones, 85% found once. This sample's time point: pretreatment peripheral blood. The clonotype was recovered from a man between 65 and 85 years old with urothelial cancer. Source: PBMCs, taken around atezolizumab (anti-PD-L1) treatment.

The CDR3 coding sequence is TGTGCCAGCAGCGAAAACCCGGGACTTTTCTACGAGCAGTACTTC. Translating gives CASSENPGLFYEQYF. The chain has TRBV9 and TRBJ2-7; the D gene is possibly TRBD2 (6 bases). CDR1 SGDLS and CDR2 YYNGEE come from the germline V gene. This CDR3 contains 15 residues. V lost 3 bases, J lost 3 bases, and 16 bases lay in between.